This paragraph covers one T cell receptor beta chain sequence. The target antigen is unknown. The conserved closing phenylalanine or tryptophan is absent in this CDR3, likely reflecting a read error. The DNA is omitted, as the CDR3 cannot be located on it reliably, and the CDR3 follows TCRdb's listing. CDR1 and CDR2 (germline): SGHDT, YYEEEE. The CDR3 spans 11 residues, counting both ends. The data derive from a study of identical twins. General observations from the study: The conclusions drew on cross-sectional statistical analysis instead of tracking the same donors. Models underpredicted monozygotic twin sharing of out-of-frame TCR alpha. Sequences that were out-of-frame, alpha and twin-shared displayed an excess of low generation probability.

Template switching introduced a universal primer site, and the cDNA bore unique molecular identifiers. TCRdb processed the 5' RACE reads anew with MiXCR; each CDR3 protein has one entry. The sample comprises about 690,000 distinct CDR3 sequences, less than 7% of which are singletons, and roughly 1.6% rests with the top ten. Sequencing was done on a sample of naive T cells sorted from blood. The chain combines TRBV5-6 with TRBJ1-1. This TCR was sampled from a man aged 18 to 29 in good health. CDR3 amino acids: CASSLVSDSAV.